This T cell receptor beta chain was recovered during a study of T cells after posttransplantation cyclophosphamide. The data were produced by immunoSEQ multiplex PCR, yet TCRdb's version contains in-frame clones alone and is incomplete. The data show some 50,000 clones, none appearing only once, with 2.2% held by the ten largest. This clone was seen many times. V was cut by 5 bases and J by 0 bases, with 13 bases left in between. CDR3 length: 14 amino acids. CDR1 and CDR2 from the germline V gene are SQVTM and ANQGSEA. Sequencing was performed on PBMCs. This clonotype was sampled from a man in his forties or fifties in good health, CMV-negative, and a related stem cell transplant donor. The rearrangement links TRBV29-1 to TRBJ1-1, with no clear D. In nucleotides, the CDR3 is TGCAGCGTTTCGTCCGCAACAGTGAACACTGAAGCTTTCTTT. Its protein is CSVSSATVNTEAFF.